This T cell receptor beta chain comes out of a study of T cell repertoires in cytomegalovirus infection. In the study overall: The study used recently identified HLA-C-restricted and well-studied HLA-B-restricted CMV epitopes.

Study observations and caveats: Carriers of CMV plus the relevant HLA were identified by cumulative public TCR beta family frequency. HLA-C-restricted CMV-specific TCR beta clonotypes were dominant in the ex vivo response.

TCRdb reprocessed the reads with MiXCR, giving one entry per CDR3 protein. The sample lists a few hundred thousand distinct CDR3 sequences; approximately 40% were seen once. CDR3 size: 14 residues. Deletions cut 1 base from V and 6 bases from J, with 12 bases between. From germline, CDR1 is MNHEY and CDR2 SVGEGT. Comment on this clonotype: Antigen unknown.

The receptor comes from a human donor in good health (CMV status not recorded). Some clones in this sample may be carry-over from other donors' samples. The genes are TRBV6-2 or TRBV6-3 and TRBJ1-1, with unresolved D. Sequencing used cultured PBMCs, obtained from culture after CMV antigen stimulation. The CDR3 here is CASSYYGVLAEAFF. Here the CDR3 DNA reads TGTGCCAGCAGTTACTATGGGGTTCTAGCTGAAGCTTTCTTT.